This is a list of T cell receptor beta chains from one sample in a study of beta chain features in type 1 diabetes. TCRdb's copy holds only in-frame clones and misses some; the assay was immunoSEQ multiplex PCR. The data show about 620,000 clones, roughly a sixth seen once. Sequenced sample: naive CD4+ T cells from blood. The origin of the receptors is a man aged 18 to 30 in good health. CDR3s include the opening cysteine and the closing phenylalanine or tryptophan. D genes are given only for firm matches. Some rows have no size entry. The others give once, few or many, or a class for an expanded clone.

size,J,V,D,DNA,CDR3
once,TRBJ2-1,TRBV7-9,TRBD2,TGTGCCAGCAGCTTTCGGGCTAGCGGCGCCTACAATGAGCAGTTCTTC,CASSFRASGAYNEQFF
NA,TRBJ1-2,TRBV2,TRBD1,TGTGCCAGCAGTGTCTTTGAGGACAGGGAAACCTTC,CASSVFEDRETF
few,TRBJ2-5,TRBV28,TRBD1,TGTGCCAGCAGTCGGACAGGGGGGGTGGAGACCCAGTACTTC,CASSRTGGVETQYF
few,TRBJ2-3,TRBV7-3,NA,TGTGCCAGCAGCCACCGGGCGTACGATACGCAGTATTTT,CASSHRAYDTQYF
NA,TRBJ2-5,TRBV7-9,NA,TGTGCCAGCAGGTACCCAGGATCAGGCGTTGGAGAGACCCAGTACTTC,CASRYPGSGVGETQYF
few,TRBJ1-5,TRBV7-8,NA,TGTGCCAGCAGCCCCGGACGTCTATGGGGGCCCCAGCATTTT,CASSPGRLWGPQHF
few,TRBJ2-3,TRBV7-9,TRBD2,TGTGCCAGCAGCCCGGAACCTACTAGCGGGGACTCGAGAACGCAGTATTTT,CASSPEPTSGDSRTQYF
NA,TRBJ2-1,TRBV7-9,TRBD2,TGTGCCAGCAGCTCGTTAGCGGGGGGCTACAATGAGCAGTTCTTC,CASSSLAGGYNEQFF
NA,TRBJ2-5,TRBV9,TRBD1,TGTGCCAGCAGCGTACAGGGGACAGGGTATTGGGAGACCCAGTACTTC,CASSVQGTGYWETQYF
NA,TRBJ2-2,TRBV27,NA,TGTGCCAGCTCGTGGTTGGGACTCAACACCGGGGAGCTGTTTTTT,CASSWLGLNTGELFF
few,TRBJ2-7,TRBV9,NA,TGTGCCAGCAGCGCCCGTGCCCACGGTGCCTACGAGCAGTACTTC,CASSARAHGAYEQYF
NA,TRBJ2-7,TRBV30,NA,TGTGCCTGGAGTGCCTACAGGGATGGGGTTGGCTACGAGCAGTACTTC,CAWSAYRDGVGYEQYF
NA,TRBJ2-1,TRBV7-9,NA,TGTGCCAGCAGCCCACCCGGAACGTTCTCCTACAATGAGCAGTTCTTC,CASSPPGTFSYNEQFF
few,TRBJ1-5,TRBV18,TRBD1,TGTGCCAGCTCACCACGCGGGACAGGGAGCCCTCAGCCCCAGCATTTT,CASSPRGTGSPQPQHF
NA,TRBJ2-7,TRBV13,NA,TGTGCCAGCAGTGGGGGGCGGAATCACTACGAGCAGTACTTC,CASSGGRNHYEQYF
few,TRBJ1-5,TRBV15,TRBD1,TGTGCCACCGGAGCCTGGGACAGGGGAAATCAGCCCCAGCATTTT,CATGAWDRGNQPQHF
NA,TRBJ1-6,TRBV7-3,NA,TGTGCCAGCAGCTTAACGAGGAGGGATTCACCCCTCCACTTT,CASSLTRRDSPLHF
NA,TRBJ1-2,TRBV14,NA,TGTGCCAGCAGCCAAGAAGTTAACTATGGCTACACCTTC,CASSQEVNYGYTF
once,TRBJ2-3,TRBV6-1,NA,TGTGCCAGCAGTGAAGCTACCAGCGCGAGCAGCACAGATACGCAGTATTTT,CASSEATSASSTDTQYF
few,TRBJ1-1,TRBV5-4,NA,TGTGCCAGCAGCCTCATGAACACTGAAGCTTTCTTT,CASSLMNTEAFF
NA,TRBJ2-2,TRBV15,NA,TGTGCCACCAGCATAGACAGGAGGAACACCGGGGAGCTGTTTTTT,CATSIDRRNTGELFF
NA,TRBJ1-6,TRBV4-3,TRBD1,TGCGCCAGCAGGGACCGGGACAGGGTGGCTTCACCCCTCCACTTT,CASRDRDRVASPLHF
NA,TRBJ2-2,TRBV11-3,TRBD1,TGTGCCAGCAGCTTAAGGGGGACAGGGAACACCGGGGAGCTGTTTTTT,CASSLRGTGNTGELFF